This TCR beta chain was identified in a study of vaccination effects on CD4 cells after COVID-19. General study points: Substantial clonal contraction characterized both infection- and vaccine-induced clones late after vaccination.

A word on this clone: Antigen: not known.

The CDR3 is made up of 14 amino acids. V was clipped by 7 bases and J by 2 bases, with 15 bases between them. Germline CDR1 and CDR2: SEHNR and FQNEAQ (reference sequence). Only in-frame clones appear in the TCRdb table, and some are missing; sequencing was by immunoSEQ multiplex PCR. The sample lists approximately 40,000 clones; 55% to 75% were seen once. ViraFEST assay sequencing came after antigen-specific CD4+ T cells were expanded with viral peptide pools. Investigators separated out CD4+ T cells once about eleven days of culture had passed. The vaccine recipients had no prior SARS-CoV-2 infection, with negative nucleocapsid antibodies.

The chain couples TRBV7-9 to TRBJ2-7; TRBD2 is a possible D gene (6 bases). The clonotype was recovered from a human donor who received a COVID-19 vaccine. The sample was CD4+ T cells from PBMCs cultured with SARS-CoV-2 spike peptides, taken before COVID-19 vaccination. This CDR3 is CASTNRDSAYEQYF. In DNA, the CDR3 is TGTGCCAGCACCAACCGGGACTCCGCCTACGAGCAGTACTTC.